This entry lists 25 T cell receptor beta chains sequenced from one sample in a study of cytomegalovirus exposure and HLA in healthy donors. PCR involved 60 Vbeta and 13 Jbeta primers. Libraries were prepared by immunoSEQ multiplex PCR; TCRdb keeps only in-frame clonotypes and omits some of them. This repertoire comprises under 45,000 clones; its ten largest clones make up about 4%. Sequencing input: PBMCs. The receptor set was obtained from a male donor in good health and CMV-seronegative.

The rearrangement links TRBV30 to TRBJ1-4, with TRBD1 identical over 7 bases. The CDR3 runs to 12 residues. Germline V lookup: CDR1 GTSNPN, CDR2 SVGIG (reference sequence). The V segment lost 2 bases and the J segment 10 bases; nucleotides outside the gene matches: 4. The CDR3 region is CAWSPTGVKLFF. In DNA, the CDR3 is TGTGCCTGGAGTCCTACAGGGGTAAAACTGTTTTTT.

V gene TRBV5-6 combines with J gene TRBJ1-5, with no clear D. From germline, CDR1 is SGHDT and CDR2 YYEEEE. The V end was cut by 0 bases, the J end by 7 bases, with 14 bases between. This CDR3 comprises 15 residues. CDR3 bases: TGTGCCAGCAGCTTGGGGACGGGGATGGGGCAGCCCCAGCATTTT. Its translation: CASSLGTGMGQPQHF.

V gene TRBV4-2 combines with J gene TRBJ1-4; TRBD1 aligns across 10 bases. This CDR3 comprises 17 residues. The V and J ends lost 0 bases and 0 bases, in that order; junction bases with no gene match: 1. Germline V gene data show CDR1 as LGHNA and CDR2 as YNFKEQ. CDR3 protein: CASSQETGGATNEKLFF. In nucleotides, the CDR3 is TGTGCCAGCAGCCAAGAGACAGGGGGCGCAACTAATGAAAAACTGTTTTTT.

V and J are TRBV27 and TRBJ1-1; no reliable D call. The germline CDR1 and CDR2 sequences are MNHEY and SMNVEV (reference sequence). The CDR3 consists of 13 residues. V was pared by 3 bases and J by 0 bases, with 5 bases between. CDR3 residues: CASSFVLNTEAFF. CDR3 DNA sequence: TGTGCCAGCAGTTTTGTATTGAACACTGAAGCTTTCTTT.

The chain carries TRBV7-3 and TRBJ1-1, with D uncertain. Trimming cost V 2 bases and J 1 base, with 5 bases left between them. The germline gives CDR1 SGHTA, CDR2 FQGTGA. This CDR3 is 13 amino acids long. DNA for the CDR3: TGTGCCAGCAGCTTACACGGGAACACTGAAGCTTTCTTT. This translates into CASSLHGNTEAFF.

V and J are TRBV18 and TRBJ2-7; the match to TRBD1 covers 7 bases. Germline-derived CDR1 and CDR2 are KGHSH and LQKENI. The J segment lost 0 bases and the V segment lost 2 bases, leaving 10 bases of the junction unmatched. The CDR3 totals 17 residues. The CDR3 DNA reads TGTGCCAGCTCACCAGGGCTAACAGGGGCCTTCTCCTACGAGCAGTACTTC. The encoded protein is CASSPGLTGAFSYEQYF. Full variable domain (rest looked up from reference TRBV18 and TRBJ2-7): NAGVMQNPRHLVRRRGQEARLRCSPMKGHSHVYWYRQLPEEGLKFMVYLQKENIIDESGMPKERFSAEFPKEGPSILRIQQVVRGDSAAYFCASSPGLTGAFSYEQYFGPGTRLTVT.

CDR3 coding DNA: TGTGCCAGCAGCTTAGCGAGTCCGGGAGAAGGCTACGAGCAGTACTTC. This translates into CASSLASPGEGYEQYF. V is TRBV7-6 and J is TRBJ2-7, with a tentative D call TRBD2 (6 bases). Germline lookup yields CDR1 SGHVS and CDR2 FNYEAQ. V was pared by 0 bases and J by 3 bases, with 15 bases between. This CDR3 has 16 residues.

V gene TRBV4-2 combines with J gene TRBJ1-5; D call uncertain. The V end was cut by 2 bases, the J end by 5 bases, with 10 bases between. Germline values: CDR1 LGHNA, CDR2 YNFKEQ. The CDR3 has 14 amino acids. DNA for the CDR3: TGTGCCAGCAGCCAACGTGACGGGGATCAGCCCCAGCATTTT. Translating gives CASSQRDGDQPQHF.

The chain carries TRBV5-1 and TRBJ1-1, with D maybe TRBD1 (5 bases). The V end lost 4 bases, the J end lost 4 bases, and 14 bases lay between the germline ends. There are 14 residues in the CDR3. CDR1 and CDR2 (germline): SGHRS, YFSETQ. The CDR3 bases are TGCGCCAGCAGCCCGGTGGCGGGGGGCACTGAAGCTTTCTTT. Amino acids: CASSPVAGGTEAFF.

The gene calls are TRBV18 and TRBJ1-1; TRBD1 might be the D (5 bases). The CDR3 loop spans 15 amino acids. V lost 6 bases and J 5 bases, leaving 19 bases between the germline ends. The V gene's germline CDR1 is KGHSH and CDR2 LQKENI. The CDR3 sequence: CASSSLGEEKTEAFF. The CDR3 DNA reads TGTGCCAGCTCCTCCCTAGGGGAGGAAAAAACTGAAGCTTTCTTT.

The chain employs TRBV5-1 and TRBJ2-2; 7 bases are a match to TRBD2. The V segment lost 3 bases and the J segment 2 bases; nucleotides outside the gene matches: 7. The CDR3 extends over 16 amino acids. Germline CDR1 SGHRS, CDR2 YFSETQ. In DNA form, the CDR3 reads TGCGCCAGCAGCTGGGTCGCGGGGGTTAACACCGGGGAGCTGTTTTTT. Its translation: CASSWVAGVNTGELFF.

The chain has TRBV4-1 and TRBJ2-7; 8 positions agree with TRBD1. Germline CDR1 MGHRA, CDR2 YSYEKL. Trimming removed 4 bases from V and 1 base from J; junction bases left unmatched: 9. This CDR3 has 16 residues. The CDR3 protein is CASSPPFGQGSYEQYF. CDR3 coding DNA: TGCGCCAGCAGCCCACCGTTCGGACAGGGATCCTACGAGCAGTACTTC.

This chain connects TRBV5-1 to TRBJ1-2; 9 positions agree with TRBD1. The CDR3 totals 12 residues. Germline trimming cut 7 bases from V and 7 bases from J; bases unmatched to any gene: 5. CDR1 is SGHRS, CDR2 YFSETQ, per germline. The CDR3 coding sequence is TGCGCCAGCGCTACAGGGGGCCTTGGCTACACCTTC. Amino acids: CASATGGLGYTF. Full variable domain (rest looked up from reference TRBV5-1 and TRBJ1-2): KAGVTQTPRYLIKTRGQQVTLSCSPISGHRSVSWYQQTPGQGLQFLFEYFSETQRNKGNFPGRFSGRQFSNSRSEMNVSTLELGDSALYLCASATGGLGYTFGSGTRLTVV.

The V gene is TRBV5-4, the J gene TRBJ1-1; no definite D call. The CDR3 loop spans 13 amino acids. V lost 5 bases, J lost 3 bases, and 11 bases lay in between. CDR1 is SGHNT and CDR2 is YYREEE in the germline V gene (reference sequence). CDR3 sequence reads: CASRSNIYTEAFF. In DNA form, the CDR3 reads TGTGCCAGCAGGTCCAACATCTACACTGAAGCTTTCTTT.

This chain uses TRBV2 with TRBJ2-1, with D perhaps matching TRBD1 (6 bases). CDR3 length equals 13 residues. Trimming stripped 6 bases from V and 9 bases from J, with 15 bases between. The V gene's germline CDR1 is SNHLY and CDR2 FYNNEI. The chain's CDR3 is CASRVTGIAEQFF. For the CDR3, the DNA is TGTGCCAGCAGGGTGACAGGCATCGCTGAGCAGTTCTTC.

This chain joins TRBV29-1 and TRBJ1-5, with D possibly TRBD1 on 6 matching bases. Germline V lookup: CDR1 SQVTM, CDR2 ANQGSEA. This CDR3 is built from 14 residues. V was cut by 6 bases and J by 4 bases, with 16 bases left in between. The CDR3 reads CSVSLPGANQPQHF. The DNA of the CDR3 is TGCAGCGTCTCTCTGCCAGGGGCTAATCAGCCCCAGCATTTT.

The chain employs TRBV11-2 and TRBJ2-7, with TRBD2 identical over 7 bases. From germline, CDR1 is SGHAT and CDR2 FQNNGV. The CDR3 has 12 residues. After removal of 4 bases from V and 6 bases from J, the junction contained 3 bases not matched to a gene. DNA of the CDR3: TGTGCCAGCAGCTCACTAGCGTTCGAGCAGTACTTC. As protein: CASSSLAFEQYF.

This rearrangement joins TRBV2 to TRBJ1-2, with 9 bases identical to TRBD1. This CDR3 is 19 amino acids long. Germline V gives CDR1 SNHLY, CDR2 FYNNEI. With 2 bases clipped from V and 4 bases from J, the junction kept 17 bases outside the gene matches. The CDR3 DNA reads TGTGCCAGCAGTGAAAGGTCCGGGACAGGGTCTCCCCTAGGCTATGGCTACACCTTC. It specifies CASSERSGTGSPLGYGYTF.

The chain links TRBV7-2 to TRBJ2-7, with TRBD2 matching over 8 bases. Germline assignment: CDR1 SGHTA and CDR2 FQGNSA. After removal of 5 bases from V and 0 bases from J, the junction contained 12 bases not matched to a gene. CDR3 length: 17 residues. This CDR3 is CASSGQAGARFSYEQYF. For the CDR3, the DNA is TGTGCCAGCAGCGGTCAAGCGGGAGCCAGGTTCTCCTACGAGCAGTACTTC.

The chain recombines TRBV5-1 with TRBJ2-7; TRBD1 aligns across 8 bases. V lost 4 bases to trimming and J lost 2 bases; unmatched junction nucleotides: 5. CDR1 is SGHRS and CDR2 is YFSETQ in the germline V gene. The CDR3 is 14 residues long. The CDR3 nucleotides read TGCGCCAGCAGCCTGGGGGACAGGACCTACGAGCAGTACTTC. Its translation is CASSLGDRTYEQYF.

V gene TRBV28 combines with J gene TRBJ1-2; 9 nucleotides line up with TRBD1. Trimming at V came to 5 bases and at J to 4 bases, leaving 2 bases not matched to a gene. This CDR3 contains 13 residues. Germline V gives CDR1 MDHEN, CDR2 SYDVKM. This CDR3 reads CASSRTGVYGYTF. The CDR3 region has the DNA TGTGCCAGCAGTAGGACAGGGGTCTATGGCTACACCTTC.

The chain combines TRBV29-1 with TRBJ2-2, with a possible D match to TRBD1 (5 bases). There are 12 residues in the CDR3. Germline V gives CDR1 SQVTM, CDR2 ANQGSEA. V gave up 6 bases and J gave up 2 bases, with 7 bases separating them. In nucleotides, the CDR3 is TGCAGCGTCAGGGTAAACACCGGGGAGCTGTTTTTT. It translates to CSVRVNTGELFF.

The genes are TRBV29-1 and TRBJ1-1; D may be TRBD1 (6 bases). The length of the CDR3 is 11 residues. V was trimmed by 6 bases and J by 5 bases, leaving 10 bases between them. From germline, CDR1 is SQVTM and CDR2 ANQGSEA. In DNA form, the CDR3 reads TGCAGCGTCGGGACACTTACTGAAGCTTTCTTT. This translates into CSVGTLTEAFF.

V usage is TRBV2 and J usage is TRBJ1-6; possibly TRBD1 for D (6 bases). This CDR3 has 13 residues. Germline lookup yields CDR1 SNHLY and CDR2 FYNNEI. The V and J ends lost 6 bases and 9 bases respectively, with 12 bases between them. The CDR3 here is CASRQGLSSPLHF. The CDR3 nucleotides are TGTGCCAGCAGACAGGGATTGTCTTCACCCCTCCACTTT.

The J gene is TRBJ2-7, the V gene TRBV25-1; D gene uncertain. The CDR3 has 13 residues. Per germline, CDR1 MGHDK and CDR2 SYGVNS. V was pared by 4 bases and J by 2 bases, with 9 bases between. CDR3 nucleotides: TGTGCCAGCAGTGCCTCAGTACCCTACGAGCAGTACTTC. As protein: CASSASVPYEQYF.